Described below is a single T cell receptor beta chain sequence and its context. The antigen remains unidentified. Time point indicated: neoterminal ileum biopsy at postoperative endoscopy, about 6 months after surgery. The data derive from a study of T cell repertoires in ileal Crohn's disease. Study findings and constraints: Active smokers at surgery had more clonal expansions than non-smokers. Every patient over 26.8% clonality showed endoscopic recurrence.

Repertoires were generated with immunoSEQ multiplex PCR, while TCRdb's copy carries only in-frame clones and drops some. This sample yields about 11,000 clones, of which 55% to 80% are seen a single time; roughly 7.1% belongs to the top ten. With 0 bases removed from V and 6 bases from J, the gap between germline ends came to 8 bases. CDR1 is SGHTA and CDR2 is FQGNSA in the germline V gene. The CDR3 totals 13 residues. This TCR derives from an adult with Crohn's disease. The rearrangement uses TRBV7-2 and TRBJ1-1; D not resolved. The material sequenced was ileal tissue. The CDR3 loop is CASSLALYSEAFF. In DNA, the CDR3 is TGTGCCAGCAGCTTAGCGCTCTACTCTGAAGCTTTCTTT.